These T cell receptor beta chains were read from a single sample in a study of cytomegalovirus exposure and HLA in healthy donors. The data were produced by immunoSEQ multiplex PCR, yet TCRdb's version contains in-frame clones alone and is incomplete. The sample has roughly 150,000 clones, roughly 80% seen once. Sequences were obtained from PBMCs. All receptors come from a man aged 18 to 30 in good health and CMV-seropositive. The CDR3 runs from the conserved cysteine through the conserved F or W. Fields, in order: J gene, V gene, D gene, clone size, CDR3 DNA, CDR3 protein. D genes are given only for firm matches. Expanded clones get a size class; other rows say once, few or many, or leave the size out.

>TRBJ2-5|TRBV5-1|TRBD2|NA
TGCGCCAGCAGCTTAGGACTAGCGGGAGGCCAAGAGACCCAGTACTTC
CASSLGLAGGQETQYF
>TRBJ2-1|TRBV28|NA|NA
TGTGCCAGCAGTTTTTTGCCCTACAATGAGCGGTTCTTC
CASSFLPYNERFF
>TRBJ1-1|TRBV15|NA|NA
TGTGCCACCAGCAGTGATCGCAGGGGTTCCACTGAAGCTTTCTTT
CATSSDRRGSTEAFF
>TRBJ2-7|TRBV5-4|NA|NA
TGTGCCAGCAGGGCTGAAGTAGGAACGGGGGTTTACGAGCAGTACTTT
CASRAEVGTGVYEQYF
>TRBJ1-5|TRBV19|TRBD1|NA
TGTGCCAGTAGTCCTCGGGACAGGGCATATAGCAATCAGCCCCAGCATTTT
CASSPRDRAYSNQPQHF
>TRBJ1-2|TRBV27|TRBD1|NA
TGTGCCAGCAGGGGACAGTCCTATGGCTACACCTTC
CASRGQSYGYTF
>TRBJ2-7|TRBV4-2|TRBD2|once
TGTGCCAGCAGCCAAGATCACCCACGGTCTAGCGGGGGGGCCTACGAGCAGTACTTC
CASSQDHPRSSGGAYEQYF
>TRBJ2-7|TRBV18|TRBD1|NA
TGTGCCAGCTCACCACCTGGGAGGACAGGGGGCGCTTACGAGCAGTACTTC
CASSPPGRTGGAYEQYF
>TRBJ2-7|TRBV9|NA|once
TGTGCCAGCAGCCCAGGAGGGAGGAGCGGAGCGACCTACGAGCAGTACTTC
CASSPGGRSGATYEQYF
>TRBJ2-7|TRBV6-1|NA|NA
TGTGCCAGCACCCCGGGTGGTAACGAGCAGTACTTC
CASTPGGNEQYF
>TRBJ2-7|TRBV6-6|TRBD1|NA
TGTGCCAGCACCCCTAGGACAGGGCCCTACGAGCAGTACTTC
CASTPRTGPYEQYF
>TRBJ2-1|TRBV27|NA|few
TGTGCCAGCAGTTTAACCACTAGAGGCAATGAGCAGTTCTTC
CASSLTTRGNEQFF
>TRBJ2-7|TRBV27|TRBD2|NA
TGTGCCAGCAGTTTCCTAGCGGGAGGGGGCTACGAGCAGTACTTC
CASSFLAGGGYEQYF
>TRBJ1-4|TRBV7-8|NA|NA
TGTGCCAGCAGCTTAGGAAACCAGAATGAAAAACTGTTTTTT
CASSLGNQNEKLFF
>TRBJ1-5|TRBV11-3|NA|NA
TGTGCCAGCAGCCCTGAGAATCAGCCCCAGCATTTT
CASSPENQPQHF
>TRBJ2-3|TRBV11-1|NA|once
TGTGCCAGCAGCTTAGGGGGGGGCGAGACAGATACGCAGTATTTT
CASSLGGGETDTQYF
>TRBJ2-1|TRBV5-1|NA|NA
TGCGCCAGCAGCAGGCGGCGGCCCGATGATAATGAGCAGTTCTTC
CASSRRRPDDNEQFF
>TRBJ2-1|TRBV27|TRBD1|NA
TGTGCCAGCAGTCCGGCGGTCGGGACAGGTTACAATGAGCAGTTCTTC
CASSPAVGTGYNEQFF
>TRBJ1-5|TRBV28|NA|NA
TGTGCCAGCAGTACAACAGGGTTTGGAAATCAGCCCCAGCATTTT
CASSTTGFGNQPQHF
>TRBJ1-2|TRBV30|NA|once
TGTGCCTGGAGTCCAGGTGGTTTGTATGGCTACACCTTC
CAWSPGGLYGYTF
>TRBJ2-1|TRBV7-6|NA|few
TGTGCCAGCAGCTTATGGGCGGGAAGCTCCTACAATGAGCAGTTCTTC
CASSLWAGSSYNEQFF
>TRBJ2-5|TRBV7-7|TRBD1|NA
TGTGCTAGCAGCTTAGGGACAGGGGGCCAGGAGACCCAGTACTTC
CASSLGTGGQETQYF
>TRBJ2-1|TRBV5-1|TRBD2|NA
TGCGCCAGCAGCTTGGGGGCTAGCGGGAGCGATGAGCAGTTCTTC
CASSLGASGSDEQFF
>TRBJ1-2|TRBV29-1|NA|NA
TGCAGCGTTGAAGATGGGCCTAATATTGGCTACCCCTTC
CSVEDGPNIGYPF